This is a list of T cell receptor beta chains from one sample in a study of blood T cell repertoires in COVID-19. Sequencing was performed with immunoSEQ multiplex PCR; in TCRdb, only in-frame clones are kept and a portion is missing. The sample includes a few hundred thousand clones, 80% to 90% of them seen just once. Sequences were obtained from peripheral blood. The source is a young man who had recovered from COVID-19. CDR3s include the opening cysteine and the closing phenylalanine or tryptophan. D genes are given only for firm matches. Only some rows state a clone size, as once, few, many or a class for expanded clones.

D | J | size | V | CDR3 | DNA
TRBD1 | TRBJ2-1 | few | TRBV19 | CASSIEYPGGGIF | TGTGCCAGTAGTATAGAGTACCCAGGGGGTGGGATCTTC
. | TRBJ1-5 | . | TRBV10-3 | CAIAGLNQPQHF | TGTGCCATAGCGGGGCTCAATCAGCCCCAGCATTTT
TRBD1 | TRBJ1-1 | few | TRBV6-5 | CASTLGQGSAEAFF | TGTGCCAGCACCCTGGGACAGGGGTCGGCTGAAGCTTTCTTT
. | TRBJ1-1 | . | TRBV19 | CASSKTINTEAFF | TGTGCCAGTAGTAAGACTATCAACACTGAAGCTTTCTTT
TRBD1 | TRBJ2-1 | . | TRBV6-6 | CASSEGQGLNEQFF | TGTGCCAGCAGCGAGGGACAGGGGTTAAATGAGCAGTTCTTC
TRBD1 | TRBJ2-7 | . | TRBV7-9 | CASRPPGQAIYEQYF | TGTGCCAGCAGACCCCCGGGACAGGCCATCTACGAGCAGTACTTC
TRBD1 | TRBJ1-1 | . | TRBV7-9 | CASTSQGLNTEAFF | TGTGCCAGCACCTCACAGGGGTTGAACACTGAAGCTTTCTTT
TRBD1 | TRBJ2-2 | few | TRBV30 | CAWSDQGATGELFF | TGTGCCTGGAGCGACCAGGGGGCCACCGGGGAGCTGTTTTTT
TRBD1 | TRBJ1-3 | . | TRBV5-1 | CASSWGTGGRNTIYF | TGCGCCAGCAGCTGGGGGACAGGGGGAAGAAACACCATATATTTT
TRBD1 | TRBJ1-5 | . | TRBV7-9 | CASRTGANQPQHF | TGTGCCAGCAGAACAGGGGCCAATCAGCCCCAGCATTTT
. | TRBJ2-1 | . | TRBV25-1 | CASSEWSLVKPNNEQFF | TGTGCCAGCAGTGAATGGAGTCTAGTGAAACCCAACAATGAGCAGTTCTTC
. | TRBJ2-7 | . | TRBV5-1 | CASSLATSRPGEQYF | TGCGCCAGCAGCTTGGCCACTAGCAGGCCGGGCGAGCAGTACTTC
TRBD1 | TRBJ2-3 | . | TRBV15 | CATSRQWTGYTDTQYF | TGTGCCACCAGCAGACAGTGGACAGGCTACACAGATACGCAGTATTTT
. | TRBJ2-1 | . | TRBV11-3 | CASSLVGEGEQFF | TGTGCCAGCAGCTTAGTAGGCGAGGGTGAGCAGTTCTTC
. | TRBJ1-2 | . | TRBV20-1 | CSANQGHGYTF | TGCAGTGCTAACCAGGGGCACGGCTACACCTTC
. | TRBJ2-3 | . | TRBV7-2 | CASSLVGSSTDTQYF | TGTGCCAGCAGCTTAGTTGGGAGCTCGACAGATACGCAGTATTTT
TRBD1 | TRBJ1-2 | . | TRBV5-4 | CASRPGQMINYGYTF | TGTGCCAGCAGACCGGGACAGATGATTAACTATGGCTACACCTTC
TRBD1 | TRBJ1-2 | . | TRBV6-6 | CASSTPGQSYYGYTF | TGTGCCAGCAGTACCCCGGGACAGAGCTACTATGGCTACACCTTC
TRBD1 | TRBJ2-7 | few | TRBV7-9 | CASSHRPGQGDPYEQYF | TGTGCCAGCAGTCATAGACCGGGACAGGGGGACCCCTACGAGCAGTACTTC
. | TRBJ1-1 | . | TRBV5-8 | CASSLGRGLTEAFF | TGTGCCAGCAGCTTGGGCAGGGGTCTAACTGAAGCTTTCTTT
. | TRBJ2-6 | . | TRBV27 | CASSTSAGANVLTF | TGTGCCAGCAGTACCTCGGCTGGGGCCAACGTCCTGACTTTC
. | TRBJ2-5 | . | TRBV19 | CASSEGTWVSETQYF | TGTGCCAGTAGCGAAGGGACATGGGTATCCGAGACCCAGTACTTC
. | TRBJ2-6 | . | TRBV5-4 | CASSLGGRFSGANVLTF | TGTGCCAGCAGCTTGGGAGGGCGGTTCTCTGGGGCCAACGTCCTGACTTTC
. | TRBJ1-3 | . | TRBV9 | CASSAGKGIAGENTIYF | TGTGCCAGCAGCGCAGGGAAGGGTATCGCAGGAGAGAACACCATATATTTT
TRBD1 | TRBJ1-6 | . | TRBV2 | CASSRQGSGSPLHF | TGTGCCAGCAGCCGACAGGGGTCGGGGTCACCCCTCCACTTT
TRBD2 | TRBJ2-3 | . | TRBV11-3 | CASSLDFSGGTDTQYF | TGTGCCAGCAGCTTAGATTTTAGCGGGGGCACAGATACGCAGTATTTT
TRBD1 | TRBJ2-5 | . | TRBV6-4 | CASSVSGTATQYF | TGTGCCAGCAGTGTCTCCGGGACAGCAACCCAGTACTTC
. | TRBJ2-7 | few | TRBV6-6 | CASSPQSGYEQYF | TGTGCCAGCAGTCCGCAGAGCGGATACGAGCAGTACTTC
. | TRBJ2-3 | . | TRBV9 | CASSPPGGGTDTQYF | TGTGCCAGCAGCCCACCTGGCGGGGGCACAGATACGCAGTATTTT
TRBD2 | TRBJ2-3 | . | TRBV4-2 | CASSQDTGLAGGYYLVTDTQYF | TGTGCCAGCAGCCAAGATACGGGACTAGCGGGGGGGTACTACCTTGTGACGGATACGCAGTATTTT
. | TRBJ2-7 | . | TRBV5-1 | CASSFVRAIEPLAYEQYF | TGCGCCAGCAGCTTTGTTCGCGCTATAGAGCCCCTAGCCTACGAGCAGTACTTC
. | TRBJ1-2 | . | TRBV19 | CASSTTDSLRYGYTF | TGTGCCAGTAGTACCACGGACAGTCTCCGCTATGGCTACACCTTC
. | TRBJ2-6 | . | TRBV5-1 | CASSLDGGPGANVLTF | TGCGCCAGCAGCTTGGACGGGGGGCCCGGGGCCAACGTCCTGACTTTC
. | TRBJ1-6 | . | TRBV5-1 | CASSLKGGFVNSPLHF | TGCGCCAGCAGCTTGAAGGGAGGGTTTGTGAATTCACCCCTCCACTTT
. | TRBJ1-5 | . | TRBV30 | CAWGGEGDYSNQPQHF | TGTGCCTGGGGTGGTGAAGGTGACTATAGCAATCAGCCCCAGCATTTT
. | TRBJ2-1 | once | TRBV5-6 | CASSLGGPSLSSYNEQFF | TGTGCCAGCAGCTTGGGCGGCCCGTCCCTGAGCTCCTACAATGAGCAGTTCTTC
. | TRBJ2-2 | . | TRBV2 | CASSEQAVNTGELFF | TGTGCCAGCAGTGAGCAGGCTGTGAACACCGGGGAGCTGTTTTTT
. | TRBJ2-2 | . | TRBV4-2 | CASSQDILGSGELFF | TGTGCCAGCAGCCAAGATATACTAGGTAGTGGGGAGCTGTTTTTT
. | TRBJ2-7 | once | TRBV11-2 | CASRPTGSKVYEQYF | TGTGCCAGCAGACCCACAGGGTCTAAGGTCTACGAGCAGTACTTC
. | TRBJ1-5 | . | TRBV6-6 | CASSYGAGFRQPQHF | TGTGCCAGCAGTTACGGGGCGGGGTTTAGGCAGCCCCAGCATTTT
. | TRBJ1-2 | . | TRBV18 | CASSFDNLYGYTF | TGTGCCAGCTCATTCGACAACCTCTATGGCTACACCTTC
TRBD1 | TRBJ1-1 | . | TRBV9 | CASSVTPQPGGEAFF | TGTGCCAGCAGCGTAACCCCTCAGCCAGGGGGCGAAGCTTTCTTT
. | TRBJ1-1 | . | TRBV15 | CATSRDFPNFPDSAEAFF | TGTGCCACCAGCAGAGATTTCCCAAATTTTCCTGACAGCGCTGAAGCTTTCTTT
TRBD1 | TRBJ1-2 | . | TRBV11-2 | CASSPTGVDGYTF | TGTGCCAGCAGCCCGACAGGGGTGGATGGCTACACCTTC
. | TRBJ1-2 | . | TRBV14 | CASSPMGARSYGYTF | TGTGCCAGCAGCCCGATGGGGGCGCGGAGCTATGGCTACACCTTC